This entry describes one T cell receptor beta chain. The sample holds one count of this clonotype. Its antigen has not been determined. No clone much larger than this one lies a single base away; base qualities are absent. Just one read gives weak support. The germline V gene gives CDR1 as SGHAT and CDR2 as FQNNGV. Reading from cysteine to phenylalanine, the CDR3 counts 16 amino acids. Only the CDR3 part of the read is kept: 48 bases, read in frame from the first base. Germline trimming: 1 base from V, 4 bases from J; junction bases outside gene matches: 6. The roughly 42 donors, aged roughly 6 to 100 years, were systemically healthy Caucasian individuals from Russia. Around 10 milliliters of peripheral blood were collected from each donor into EDTA-treated Vacutainer tubes. PBMCs were isolated by Ficoll-Paque density-gradient centrifugation, with at least 6 million obtained per sample. Trizol reagent was used to extract total RNA from the PBMCs, yielding at least 6 micrograms per sample. For every donor, flow cytometry on a PBMC aliquot measured the percentage of naive CD45RAhigh/CD27high T cells.

The entry originates in a study of blood T cells in healthy people across ages (dated by TCRdb to the mid-2010s). Context from the whole study: In model experiments, roughly one uniquely barcoded TCR beta cDNA molecule per two T cells was captured by template switching. Four age groups were formed from the donors: young (average approximately 17 years), middle-aged (around 39), aged (62) and long-lived (less than 85). Using deep sequencing normalized with unique cDNA molecular identifiers, the study measured how TCR beta repertoire diversity changes with age. To avoid experimental bias, donors of different ages were distributed randomly across sequencing lanes. Two additional independent replicas of 1 million unique cDNA reads from the same blood draw were analyzed for two donors (one aged 18 to 30 and one aged 80 or older).

The library was built by means of 5' RACE. The sequencing machine was an Illumina HiSeq 2500. A second 7 to 11 cycle PCR used a sample-barcoded 5' primer and a J-beta primer mix. Each TCR beta cDNA molecule received a unique molecular identifier from a template-switch 5' adaptor carrying 12 random nucleotides. Each sample yielded at least 2.5 million CDR3-containing paired-end reads. First-strand cDNA synthesis was performed from all RNA using the Mint cDNA synthesis kit, with priming by a TRBC-specific oligonucleotide. All cDNA was treated with uracil-DNA glycosylase and then went through a first 18-cycle PCR with the universal primers M1SS and BC2_uni_R. The authors' analysis ran thus. For normalization, 1 million high-quality reads, each with a distinct molecular identifier, were randomly selected from each sample. Instead of being binned into consensus sequences, reads with shared molecular identifiers were discarded. CDR3 identification, clonotype clustering and error correction used MiTCR with a Q25 quality threshold and the strictest error-elimination algorithm. A nonparametric unseen species model with Euler transformation was used to estimate a lower bound on total TCR beta diversity. TCRdb took the public reads, trimmed them with fastp at Q25, ran MiXCR for clone calling and kept in-frame beta chains. Rows with a matching CDR3 protein are joined into one entry that keeps the most common DNA and genes. TCRdb, not the authors, supplied the V and J calls. This sample is represented by fewer than 1,000,000 distinct CDR3 sequences; around 45% of them were singletons. The top ten hold approximately 19% of the sample.

Study-wide findings and limitations: A strong correlation was found between observed TCR beta diversity and the percentage of naive T cells measured by flow cytometry. Observed TCR beta diversity per million T cells fell roughly linearly with age, and a significant reduction was already apparent by age about 38. Compared with the aged group, the long-lived group had more naive CD4+ T cells, fewer expanded clones and increased TCR diversity, suggesting age selection. Estimates of total diversity based on one million sequenced T cells were regarded as lower bounds and as underestimates. Conclusive comparison of naive and antigen-experienced compartments was prevented by the profiling of bulk unsorted PBMCs. Because donor CMV infection status was unknown, age-related changes in expanded clonotypes were potentially confounded.

The TCR comes from a man aged 55-75 years in good health. The chain couples TRBV11-2 to TRBJ2-2, with 7 bases in between that match TRBD1. Sequences were obtained from blood. The nucleotide sequence reads as follows: TGTGCCAGCAGCTTAGCATGGGACAGACTCACCGGGGAGCTGTTTTTT. It translates as CASSLAWDRLTGELFF. The variable domain in full, with residues beyond the CDR3 obtained from the reference TRBV11-2 and TRBJ2-2 genes, is EAGVAQSPRYKIIEKRQSVAFWCNPISGHATLYWYQQILGQGPKLLIQFQNNGVVDDSQLPKDRFSAERLKGVDSTLKIQPAKLEDSAVYLCASSLAWDRLTGELFFGEGSRLTVL.